One sample yielded the 32 T cell receptor beta chains listed below, sequenced in a study of radiotherapy plus CTLA-4 blockade in lung cancer listed by TCRdb under 2018. The library was generated by the immunoSEQ multiplex PCR assay. This immuneACCESS table, as held by TCRdb, lists in-frame sequences with V and J called but not all clones. Of the missing ones, under half trace to an unresolved V gene in checked studies; the others have no known cause. This sample holds roughly 110,000 clones; 85% were observed only once. Under 2.5% of the sample is taken by the ten largest. Here the sequenced sample was peripheral blood, taken from a patient treated with radiotherapy plus ipilimumab. All receptors derive from a human donor with non-small cell lung cancer that progressed on radiotherapy plus ipilimumab. Some clones in this sample may be carry-over from other donors' samples.

This clone was picked up a small number of times. The genes are TRBV5-6 and TRBJ1-1; 7 bases line up with TRBD1. Germline CDR1 reads SGHDT; CDR2 reads YYEEEE. CDR3 size: 14 residues. The junction had 0 bases not matched to a gene; V was cut back by 0 bases and J by 1 base. The CDR3 DNA is TGTGCCAGCAGCTTGGGGACAGGGAACACTGAAGCTTTCTTT. As protein: CASSLGTGNTEAFF.

The CDR3 nucleotides read TGTGCCAGCAGTGACGGCGGCCAAGGGGACACTGAAGCTTTCTTT. It specifies CASSDGGQGDTEAFF. The chain employs TRBV25-1 and TRBJ1-1; tentatively, D is TRBD1 (5 bases). V lost 3 bases to trimming and J lost 3 bases, with 14 bases between them. Germline V lookup: CDR1 MGHDK, CDR2 SYGVNS. CDR3 size: 15 residues.

About this clone: The same CDR3 arises from other DNA sequences in this sample as well. The chain recombines TRBV6-5 with TRBJ1-4, with 9 bases aligning to TRBD1. V gave up 4 bases and J gave up 8 bases; unmatched junction bases: 2. The CDR3 is 13 amino acids. Per germline, CDR1 MNHEY and CDR2 SVGAGI. Here the CDR3 DNA reads TGTGCCAGCAGTTTACAGGGGGCCGAAAAACTGTTTTTT. Its translation is CASSLQGAEKLFF.

This rearrangement joins TRBV19 to TRBJ2-3; weak D call: TRBD1 (6 bases). V was shortened by 10 bases and J by 2 bases, with 16 bases between the two germline ends. Germline CDR1 is LNHDA and CDR2 is SQIVND (reference sequence). This CDR3 spans 14 amino acids. CDR3 DNA sequence: TGTGCCACTAAACAGGGTCCACACACAGATACGCAGTATTTT. This encodes CATKQGPHTDTQYF.

This clone has a handful of counts. This chain connects TRBV18 to TRBJ2-2; D call uncertain. CDR1 and CDR2 from the germline V gene are KGHSH and LQKENI. The CDR3 is made up of 13 amino acids. Trimming cost V 4 bases and J 12 bases, with 15 bases left between them. CDR3 region: CASSQTRDRQLFF. CDR3 nucleotide sequence: TGTGCCAGCTCACAGACACGAGACCGGCAGCTGTTTTTT.

V usage is TRBV9 and J usage is TRBJ1-1; D is uncertain. This CDR3 is built from 16 residues. V was pared by 0 bases and J by 0 bases, with 12 bases between. In germline, CDR1 is SGDLS, CDR2 YYNGEE. CDR3 amino acids: CASSVATASMNTEAFF. CDR3 nucleotide sequence: TGTGCCAGCAGCGTAGCTACCGCTTCTATGAACACTGAAGCTTTCTTT. The full variable domain, its missing parts supplied by reference TRBV9 and TRBJ1-1, is DSGVTQTPKHLITATGQRVTLRCSPRSGDLSVYWYQQSLDQGLQFLIQYYNGEERAKGNILERFSAQQFPDLHSELNLSSLELGDSALYFCASSVATASMNTEAFFGQGTRLTVV.

This clone was seen once. This chain uses TRBV7-9 with TRBJ1-1; the D gene is possibly TRBD1 (6 bases). The CDR3 sequence is 14 residues long. With 0 bases removed from V and 3 bases from J, the gap between germline ends came to 8 bases. Germline lookup yields CDR1 SEHNR and CDR2 FQNEAQ (reference sequence). This chain's CDR3 is CASSLATGYTEAFF. The CDR3 DNA reads as TGTGCCAGCAGCTTAGCCACAGGGTACACTGAAGCTTTCTTT.

The chain joins TRBV5-1 to TRBJ2-1; 7 bases map to TRBD1. Germline V gene sequence: CDR1 SGHRS, CDR2 YFSETQ. The CDR3 is 15 residues long. J lost 4 bases, V lost 4 bases, and 8 bases had no gene match. The CDR3 is CASSPSPGQYNEQFF. Here the CDR3 DNA reads TGCGCCAGCAGCCCCTCCCCGGGACAGTACAATGAGCAGTTCTTC.

This sequence joins TRBV21-1 and TRBJ2-7; the DNA was not used to check the table's D call, TRBD1. TRBV21-1 is a pseudogene locus. CDR3 length: 17 amino acids. CDR3 region: CASSSRSSGAGAWSLYF. The CDR3 nucleotides read TGTGCCAGCAGCTCGCGGTCTTCAGGGGCTGGGGCTTGGAGTCTGTACTTC.

The genes are TRBV9 and TRBJ2-5, with 10 bases fitting TRBD2. Unmatched junction bases numbered 5, after V lost 4 bases and J lost 5 bases. Germline V lookup: CDR1 SGDLS, CDR2 YYNGEE. This CDR3 is built from 14 residues. The CDR3 protein is CASSIFSGGETQYF. The CDR3, as DNA: TGTGCCAGCAGCATTTTTAGCGGGGGGGAGACCCAGTACTTC.

CDR3 coding DNA: TGTGCCAGTAGTATTTTAGATACGCAGTATTTT. Translation gives CASSILDTQYF. The V and J genes are TRBV19 and TRBJ2-3; D is ambiguous. The germline V and J ends were trimmed by 3 bases and 5 bases, with 3 bases remaining between them. The CDR3 sequence is 11 residues long. Per the germline V gene, CDR1 is LNHDA and CDR2 is SQIVND (reference sequence).

This chain uses TRBV5-3 with TRBJ1-1, with TRBD1 matching 8 bases. TRBV5-3 is an ORF, and what it does is uncertain. CDR3 length equals 16 residues. The trim removed 3 bases at V and 5 bases at J, leaving 12 bases unmatched. CDR3 DNA sequence: TGTGCCAGAAGCTACGCCAAAACAGGGGGAAAGACTGAAGCTTTCTTT. This gives the protein CARSYAKTGGKTEAFF.

The chain couples TRBV5-1 to TRBJ2-1; 8 nucleotides match TRBD2. The CDR3 extends over 15 amino acids. V was pared by 5 bases and J by 1 base, with 5 bases of the junction left unmatched. Germline V gene lookup returns CDR1 SGHRS and CDR2 YFSETQ. The CDR3, as DNA: TGCGCCAGCAGTTGGGCGGGGGGATCCTACAATGAGCAGTTCTTC. It is translated as CASSWAGGSYNEQFF. Combining the CDR3 with reference TRBV5-1 and TRBJ2-1 gives the whole variable domain KAGVTQTPRYLIKTRGQQVTLSCSPISGHRSVSWYQQTPGQGLQFLFEYFSETQRNKGNFPGRFSGRQFSNSRSEMNVSTLELGDSALYLCASSWAGGSYNEQFFGPGTRLTVL.

CDR3 coding DNA: TGTGCCAGCAGCTTAGGACAGTCTTCTTATGAGCAGTTCTTC. The encoded protein is CASSLGQSSYEQFF. The V call is TRBV11-3, the J call TRBJ2-1; a weak D match, TRBD1 (5 bases). CDR1 is SGHNT and CDR2 is YENEEA in the germline V gene. This CDR3 spans 14 amino acids. The ends were cut back, 1 base at V and 8 bases at J, with 12 bases in the middle.

The rearrangement uses TRBV25-1 and TRBJ1-2; 9 nucleotides align to TRBD1. J gave up 5 bases and V 2 bases, and 6 bases lay outside the gene matches. CDR1 is MGHDK, CDR2 SYGVNS, per germline. CDR3 length: 15 amino acids. CDR3 amino acids: CASSERTGDPYGYTF. DNA for the CDR3: TGTGCCAGCAGTGAAAGGACAGGGGACCCATATGGCTACACCTTC.

A remark on this clone: This sample includes further DNA sequences coding for the same CDR3. V and J are TRBV9 and TRBJ1-1, with a tentative D call TRBD1 (5 bases). Germline CDR1 reads SGDLS; CDR2 reads YYNGEE. V lost 4 bases and J 2 bases, leaving 15 bases between the germline ends. This CDR3 spans 15 amino acids. This CDR3 is CASSPRQGGNTEAFF. The CDR3 DNA is TGTGCCAGCAGCCCCAGGCAGGGAGGCAACACTGAAGCTTTCTTT.

The rearrangement uses TRBV5-1 and TRBJ2-7; 8 nucleotides match TRBD1. The V gene's germline CDR1 is SGHRS and CDR2 YFSETQ. The CDR3 has 14 residues. The trim removed 4 bases at V and 1 base at J, leaving 4 bases unmatched. The chain's CDR3 is CASSLRQGSYEQYF. DNA of the CDR3: TGCGCCAGCAGCCTCCGACAGGGGTCCTACGAGCAGTACTTC.

The chain recombines TRBV6-6 with TRBJ2-7; TRBD1 matches at 8 bases. Germline V gives CDR1 MNHNY, CDR2 SVGAGI (reference sequence). The length of the CDR3 is 14 residues. J gave up 6 bases and V 5 bases, and 9 bases lay outside the gene matches. The CDR3 reads CASSPRTGRIEQYF. The CDR3 DNA is TGTGCCAGCAGTCCCCGGACAGGGAGGATCGAGCAGTACTTC.

V usage is TRBV5-1 and J usage is TRBJ2-5; TRBD2 might be the D (6 bases). Germline CDR1 SGHRS, CDR2 YFSETQ. Trimming removed 0 bases from V and 4 bases from J, with 13 bases in between. The CDR3 is 15 residues long. DNA of the CDR3: TGCGCCAGCAGCTTGGCCTCGGGGGATTCAGAGACCCAGTACTTC. Amino acid sequence: CASSLASGDSETQYF.

V gene TRBV10-3 combines with J gene TRBJ2-1; D gene uncertain. Germline-derived CDR1 and CDR2 are ENHRY and SYGVKD. The germline V and J ends were trimmed by 0 bases and 0 bases, with 12 bases remaining between them. This CDR3 spans 17 amino acids. This chain's CDR3 is CAISESPGPSSYNEQFF. The CDR3 DNA reads as TGTGCCATCAGTGAGTCCCCCGGGCCCAGCTCCTACAATGAGCAGTTCTTC.

The chain is built from TRBV2 and TRBJ1-6; D is ambiguous. V shed 3 bases and J shed 9 bases, with 12 bases lying between them. This CDR3 has 14 residues. CDR1 is SNHLY and CDR2 is FYNNEI in the germline V gene. The CDR3 loop reads CASSEWIPGSPLHF. In DNA form, the CDR3 reads TGTGCCAGCAGTGAGTGGATTCCGGGTTCACCCCTCCACTTT.

In this sample, this clone turned up once. V gene TRBV7-2 combines with J gene TRBJ2-7, with TRBD2 matching over 14 bases. The CDR3 is made up of 19 amino acids. V gave up 5 bases and J gave up 0 bases; unmatched junction bases: 12. Germline CDR1 SGHTA, CDR2 FQGNSA. The DNA for the CDR3 is TGTGCCAGCAGCCCCACCCGGACTAGCGGGGGGCTTAGCTCCTACGAGCAGTACTTC. Translated: CASSPTRTSGGLSSYEQYF.

This chain joins TRBV21-1 and TRBJ2-7. TRBV21-1 is tagged as a pseudogene. The CDR3 is 19 amino acids. The CDR3 nucleotides read TGTGCCAGCAGCAAAAAGGGACCCCAGGGTCCACCTTTTCTCACTTCGCAGTACTTC. This sequence encodes CASSKKGPQGPPFLTSQYF.

V and J are TRBV25-1 and TRBJ1-1; TRBD1 matches at 8 bases. V trimming: 2 bases; J trimming: 4 bases; junction bases outside the gene matches: 3. From germline, CDR1 is MGHDK and CDR2 SYGVNS. The CDR3 extends over 14 amino acids. The CDR3 nucleotides are TGTGCCAGCAGTGAAACAGGGGGAACCACTGAAGCTTTCTTT. This translates into CASSETGGTTEAFF.

The chain links TRBV7-2 to TRBJ1-1, with a weak D call TRBD1 (6 bases). V dropped 6 bases and J dropped 1 base, with 9 bases sitting between them. The CDR3 runs to 13 residues. The germline gives CDR1 SGHTA, CDR2 FQGNSA. This CDR3 is CASRGGSNTEAFF. In DNA, the CDR3 is TGTGCCAGCAGAGGGGGATCGAACACTGAAGCTTTCTTT.

This clone came up a few times. The junction does not match germline at one end; this may be a read error. The chain combines TRBV5-1 with TRBJ2-5; 9 bases fit TRBD1. CDR1 SGHRS and CDR2 YFSETQ come from the germline V gene. This CDR3 spans 15 amino acids. In DNA, the CDR3 is TGCGCCAGCAGCTCCGGGACAGGGCCCCATAGGCCCATGAACTTC. Translation: CASSSGTGPHRPMNF. The full variable domain, in which reference TRBV5-1 and TRBJ2-5 provide the parts outside the CDR3, is KAGVTQTPRYLIKTRGQQVTLSCSPISGHRSVSWYQQTPGQGLQFLFEYFSETQRNKGNFPGRFSGRQFSNSRSEMNVSTLELGDSALYLCASSSGTGPHRPMNFGPGTRLLVL.

The chain recombines TRBV7-2 with TRBJ1-1; D is uncertain. This CDR3 comprises 13 residues. V lost 4 bases to trimming and J lost 4 bases, with 10 bases between them. Germline V gene lookup returns CDR1 SGHTA and CDR2 FQGNSA. The CDR3: CASSSATLTEAFF. CDR3 nucleotide sequence: TGTGCCAGCAGCTCCGCCACTCTCACTGAAGCTTTCTTT.

This sequence joins TRBV7-8 and TRBJ2-7; D uncertain. This CDR3 region has 16 residues. The V end was cut by 0 bases, the J end by 1 base, with 13 bases between. Germline CDR1 and CDR2: SGHVS and FQNEAQ. CDR3 residues: CASSLAILSLSYEQYF. The CDR3 DNA reads TGTGCCAGCAGCTTAGCAATCCTAAGCTTATCCTACGAGCAGTACTTC.

This chain links TRBV5-8 with TRBJ1-1; D call uncertain. The ends were cut back, 2 bases at V and 7 bases at J, with 15 bases in the middle. The CDR3 spans 14 residues. Germline V gives CDR1 SGHTS, CDR2 YDEGEE. The CDR3 is CASSFPGTQGEAFF. DNA for the CDR3: TGTGCCAGCAGCTTTCCAGGTACACAAGGTGAAGCTTTCTTT.

V gene TRBV7-2 combines with J gene TRBJ1-1; D not certain. V lost 6 bases, J lost 11 bases, and 16 bases lay in between. The CDR3 runs to 12 residues. The germline V gene has CDR1 SGHTA and CDR2 FQGNSA. CDR3 region: CASRARRGAAFF. As DNA, the CDR3 is TGTGCCAGCAGGGCTAGACGGGGAGCTGCTTTCTTT.

The V gene is TRBV4-3, the J gene TRBJ2-7; perhaps D is TRBD1 or TRBD2 (6 bases each). The CDR3 totals 16 residues. In germline, CDR1 is LGHNA, CDR2 YSLEER. V dropped 0 bases and J dropped 5 bases, with 17 bases sitting between them. CDR3 nucleotides: TGCGCCAGCAGCCAAGATCGAAGGCGGGACAAAGACGAGCAGTACTTC. This codes for CASSQDRRRDKDEQYF.

This clone has just a few counts. The chain joins TRBV6-5 to TRBJ1-2; 10 bases match TRBD1. Per germline, CDR1 MNHEY and CDR2 SVGAGI. V gave up 2 bases and J gave up 4 bases; unmatched junction bases: 7. There are 16 residues in the CDR3. CDR3 protein: CASSYIRTGGGYGYTF. CDR3 coding DNA: TGTGCCAGCAGTTACATAAGGACAGGGGGGGGCTATGGCTACACCTTC.